These 26 T cell receptor beta chains were sequenced from one sample in a study of CXCR3-negative and CXCR3-positive naive CD8 T cells. Study-wide findings and caveats: More hydrophobic TRB CDR3s were found in CXCR3-positive naive cells than in CXCR3-negative naive cells.

Antigen specificity for these receptors is unknown. With UMI labels, 5' RACE was used to prepare the TRB cDNA libraries. TCRdb reworked the 5' RACE reads into one entry per CDR3 protein, no DNA. In all, the sample yields 55,000 to 70,000 distinct CDR3 sequences. Input material: naive CXCR3+ CD8+ T cells from blood. Stated subset: CD45RO-CCR7+CD27+CD95- naive CD8+ T cells expressing CXCR3 (TNR3+). These receptors were obtained from a human donor in good health. Some clones in this sample may be carry-over from other donors' samples.

The genes are TRBV29-1 and TRBJ1-2. The CDR3 consists of 12 residues. Germline V gives CDR1 SQVTM, CDR2 ANQGSEA. The CDR3 sequence: CSVDATVYGYTF.

This chain connects TRBV4-3 to TRBJ2-1; checking the TCRdb D call of TRBD1 is not possible without DNA. CDR3 length: 16 amino acids. CDR1 and CDR2 from the germline V gene are LGHNA and YSLEER. CDR3 residues: CASSPRHGISYNEQFF.

This sequence joins TRBV7-3 and TRBJ2-1; TCRdb indicates TRBD2, and absent DNA this call remains unverified. Germline values: CDR1 SGHTA, CDR2 FQGTGA. The CDR3 is 12 amino acids. The CDR3 region is CASSAGGDEQFF.

The rearrangement uses TRBV7-9 and TRBJ2-3; the TCRdb call, TRBD1, lacks DNA for checking. From germline, CDR1 is SEHNR and CDR2 FQNEAQ (reference sequence). The CDR3 runs 16 residues. Here the CDR3 reads CASSFSRDRGPDTQYF.

The chain employs TRBV7-9 and TRBJ2-3. Germline loops: CDR1 SEHNR, CDR2 FQNEAQ (reference sequence). This CDR3 contains 16 residues. The CDR3 protein is CASSLLVQASTDTQYF.

This chain links TRBV4-3 with TRBJ1-4. CDR1 LGHNA and CDR2 YSLEER come from the germline V gene. This CDR3 contains 16 residues. CDR3 region: CANSQDRWQANEKLFF.

By frequency, this clonotype is medium-sized (0.01 to 0.1%). The chain couples TRBV24-1 to TRBJ1-5; the TCRdb D gene call, TRBD1, has no DNA to confirm it. The length of the CDR3 is 13 residues. Germline CDR1 is KGHDR and CDR2 is SFDVKD. CDR3 region: CATSGQGGQPQHF.

J is TRBJ2-7 and V is TRBV27; there is no DNA to check the TCRdb D call of TRBD1. This CDR3 is built from 13 residues. Germline assignment: CDR1 MNHEY and CDR2 SMNVEV (reference sequence). The CDR3 region is CASSITGAYEQYF.

V gene TRBV7-9 combines with J gene TRBJ2-7; TCRdb indicates TRBD2, and absent DNA this call remains unverified. The CDR3 sequence is 16 residues long. The germline gives CDR1 SEHNR, CDR2 FQNEAQ (reference sequence). CDR3: CATLGTSGRGTYEQYF.

The chain joins TRBV10-1 to TRBJ2-3. CDR1 and CDR2 from the germline V gene are WNHNN and SYGVQD (reference sequence). The CDR3 length is 12 residues. CDR3 protein: CASSVHTDTQYF.

The chain has TRBV3-1 and TRBJ2-1; TCRdb's D call of TRBD1 is untestable without DNA. Germline V gives CDR1 LGHDT, CDR2 YNNKEL (reference sequence). The CDR3 length is 17 residues. The CDR3 sequence: CASSQVSGQVVYNEQFF.

V is TRBV29-1 and J is TRBJ2-7; TCRdb indicates TRBD2, and absent DNA this call remains unverified. This CDR3 spans 12 amino acids. Germline V gene data show CDR1 as SQVTM and CDR2 as ANQGSEA. This CDR3 reads CSAGLADYEQYF.

The chain has TRBV27 and TRBJ2-2; TCRdb lists TRBD1, though no DNA is available to test this call. Germline-derived CDR1 and CDR2 are MNHEY and SMNVEV (reference sequence). This CDR3 contains 14 residues. CDR3 loop: CASSEGFNTGELFF.

The V gene is TRBV5-6, the J gene TRBJ2-7; TCRdb gives TRBD1 as the D gene, but with no DNA this cannot be confirmed. In germline, CDR1 is SGHDT, CDR2 YYEEEE. This CDR3 is 15 amino acids long. This chain's CDR3 is CACSAGQGTSYEQYF. The full variable domain, rest sourced from reference TRBV5-6 and TRBJ2-7, is DAGVTQSPTHLIKTRGQQVTLRCSPKSGHDTVSWYQQALGQGPQFIFQYYEEEERQRGNFPDRFSGHQFPNYSSELNVNALLLGDSALYLCACSAGQGTSYEQYFGPGTRLTVT.

The chain joins TRBV7-9 to TRBJ2-2; no DNA is available, so the TRBD2 call from TCRdb remains unchecked. Germline V gene sequence: CDR1 SEHNR, CDR2 FQNEAQ (reference sequence). The CDR3 is made up of 14 amino acids. The CDR3 reads CASSPARFPGELFF. The variable domain in full, completed from reference TRBV7-9 and TRBJ2-2, reads DTGVSQNPRHKITKRGQNVTFRCDPISEHNRLYWYRQTLGQGPEFLTYFQNEAQLEKSRLLSDRFSAERPKGSFSTLEIQRTEQGDSAMYLCASSPARFPGELFFGEGSRLTVL.

V usage is TRBV7-8 and J usage is TRBJ2-7; TCRdb's D call, TRBD2, is unchecked because there is no DNA. The CDR3 extends over 15 amino acids. Per germline, CDR1 SGHVS and CDR2 FQNEAQ. The CDR3 region is CASYKTGSPPYEQYF.

The V gene is TRBV29-1, the J gene TRBJ1-2. In germline, CDR1 is SQVTM, CDR2 ANQGSEA. There are 13 residues in the CDR3. The CDR3 loop reads CSVELGGNYGYTF.

The chain links TRBV5-5 to TRBJ2-7; TCRdb's D call of TRBD1 is untestable without DNA. The CDR3 spans 15 residues. Germline V gene lookup returns CDR1 SGHKS and CDR2 YYEKEE (reference sequence). The CDR3 loop reads CASSVDRGHSYEQYF.

The V and J genes are TRBV28 and TRBJ2-7; TCRdb lists TRBD1, though no DNA is available to test this call. Germline V gene lookup returns CDR1 MDHEN and CDR2 SYDVKM. This CDR3 has 15 amino acids. The CDR3 sequence: CASRPRRGGGYEQYF.

The chain is built from TRBV7-9 and TRBJ2-7; TCRdb's D call of TRBD1 is untestable without DNA. This CDR3 contains 12 residues. The germline V gene has CDR1 SEHNR and CDR2 FQNEAQ (reference sequence). The CDR3 region is CASSLLGREQYF.

This chain links TRBV7-7 with TRBJ1-2; absent DNA, TCRdb's TRBD1 call cannot be checked. This CDR3 contains 13 residues. Germline CDR1 is SSHAT and CDR2 is FNYEAQ (reference sequence). The CDR3 is CASSATQGCGYTF.

The chain combines TRBV7-3 with TRBJ2-1; TCRdb picks TRBD1, but there is no DNA to check that call. CDR3 length: 21 amino acids. CDR1 is SGHTA, CDR2 FQGTGA, per germline. The CDR3 loop is CASSLMGPTGVEVYAYNEQFF. Using reference TRBV7-3 and TRBJ2-1 for the parts outside the CDR3, the full variable domain is GAGVSQTPSNKVTEKGKYVELRCDPISGHTALYWYRQSLGQGPEFLIYFQGTGAADDSGLPNDRFFAVRPEGSVSTLKIQRTERGDSAVYLCASSLMGPTGVEVYAYNEQFFGPGTRLTVL.

The genes are TRBV29-1 and TRBJ1-3; TCRdb gives TRBD1 as the D gene, but with no DNA this cannot be confirmed. Germline loops: CDR1 SQVTM, CDR2 ANQGSEA. CDR3 length: 16 residues. The CDR3 here is CSVEDLGDSSGNTIYF.

This sequence joins TRBV6-1 and TRBJ2-3. The CDR3 spans 15 residues. CDR1 MNHNS and CDR2 SASEGT come from the germline V gene. The CDR3 loop reads CASSGTTDTTDTQYF.

This chain connects TRBV3-1 to TRBJ1-1. CDR1 is LGHDT and CDR2 is YNNKEL in the germline V gene (reference sequence). The CDR3 loop spans 15 amino acids. CDR3 residues: CASSQVSTPFTEAFF.

This chain connects TRBV9 to TRBJ1-2; no DNA is available, so the TRBD1 call from TCRdb remains unchecked. This CDR3 has 18 amino acids. From germline, CDR1 is SGDLS and CDR2 YYNGEE. CDR3 in amino acids: CASSVGTASYDGHYGYTF.